The 14 T cell receptor beta chains given below trace back to one sample, sequenced in a study of response to subunit inactivated influenza vaccine. In TCRdb, the RT-PCR reads were re-called with MiXCR into one record per CDR3 protein. Of 800,000 to 1,000,000 distinct CDR3 sequences in the sample, roughly 20% were seen once. The sequencing here drew on PBMCs from blood, taken about 5 days after vaccination. These receptors all stem from a man aged 45-65 years who received an inactivated influenza vaccine.

The gene calls are TRBV20-1 and TRBJ2-5; D unresolved. The CDR3 consists of 13 residues. Germline assignment: CDR1 DFQATT and CDR2 SNEGSKA (reference sequence). V was shortened by 6 bases and J by 3 bases, with 14 bases between the two germline ends. In nucleotides, the CDR3 is TGCAGTGCCCGCTCGGCCAGAGAAGAGACCCAGTACTTC. It yields the protein CSARSAREETQYF.

Only one count was recorded for this clonotype. J is TRBJ2-1 and V is TRBV7-6, with TRBD2 identical over 14 bases. The CDR3 covers 16 residues. V trimming: 4 bases; J trimming: 4 bases; junction bases outside the gene matches: 3. CDR1 is SGHVS, CDR2 FNYEAQ, per germline. CDR3 bases: TGTGCCAGCAGCTCCCGACTAGCGGGGGGGTACAATGAGCAGTTCTTC. It translates to CASSSRLAGGYNEQFF.

CDR3 amino acids: CASSQDPSVAGRYEQYF. The DNA for the CDR3 is TGCGCCAGCAGCCAAGATCCCTCCGTGGCAGGGAGGTACGAGCAGTACTTC. V usage is TRBV4-3 and J usage is TRBJ2-7, with D perhaps TRBD2 (6 bases). V lost 0 bases to trimming and J lost 4 bases, with 19 bases between them. The CDR3 has 17 amino acids. Germline V lookup: CDR1 LGHNA, CDR2 YSLEER.

V gene TRBV18 combines with J gene TRBJ2-1, with TRBD2 matching 10 bases. Per the germline V gene, CDR1 is KGHSH and CDR2 is LQKENI. The CDR3 covers 16 residues. The V gene end was trimmed by 1 base and the J gene end by 7 bases; junction bases not matched to a gene: 7. The CDR3 sequence: CASSPLIAGGPNEQFF. CDR3 coding DNA: TGTGCCAGCTCACCACTCATAGCGGGAGGTCCTAATGAGCAGTTCTTC.

This chain connects TRBV28 to TRBJ2-5, with 10 bases aligning to TRBD2. The CDR3 spans 16 residues. V lost 4 bases, J lost 6 bases, and 11 bases stayed unmatched. From germline, CDR1 is MDHEN and CDR2 SYDVKM. The CDR3 bases are TGTGCCAGCAGTTCCTCTAGCGGGAGTAACGTCAAGACCCAGTACTTC. It is translated as CASSSSSGSNVKTQYF.

This clonotype showed up just a few times. The rearrangement uses TRBV5-5 and TRBJ1-4; 10 bases map to TRBD1. CDR3 length equals 16 residues. Germline CDR1 and CDR2: SGHKS and YYEKEE (reference sequence). V dropped 4 bases and J dropped 10; count of bases not matched to a gene: 13. The CDR3 DNA is TGTGCCAGCAGCCCCCACGAGGGACAGGGGTTTGTAAAACTGTTTTTT. It codes for CASSPHEGQGFVKLFF.

This clonotype occurred a few times. V is TRBV12-3 or TRBV12-4 and J is TRBJ2-1; D tentatively reads TRBD1 or TRBD2 (5 bases each). The CDR3 runs 14 residues. V lost 7 bases and J 5 bases, leaving 15 bases between the germline ends. CDR3: CASTQGTLNNEQFF. The CDR3 DNA follows: TGTGCCAGCACCCAAGGGACCCTAAACAATGAGCAGTTCTTC.

This rearrangement joins TRBV28 to TRBJ2-7; D unresolved. This CDR3 is built from 10 residues. Trimming stripped 5 bases from V and 7 bases from J, with 6 bases between. Germline CDR1 reads MDHEN; CDR2 reads SYDVKM. CDR3 sequence (DNA): TGTGCCAGCAGTACTTGGGAGCAGTACTTC. Its protein is CASSTWEQYF.

J is TRBJ2-7 and V is TRBV6-2 or TRBV6-3; D remains unclear. The CDR3 is 15 residues long. Germline V gene sequence: CDR1 MNHEY, CDR2 SVGEGT. V gave up 6 bases and J gave up 4 bases, with 19 bases separating them. CDR3 residues: CASRPRAKVRYEQYF. DNA of the CDR3: TGTGCCAGCAGACCCCGGGCCAAAGTCAGGTACGAGCAGTACTTC.

The chain combines TRBV20-1 with TRBJ1-1, with TRBD1 matching 10 bases. This CDR3 has 13 residues. Germline assignment: CDR1 DFQATT and CDR2 SNEGSKA (reference sequence). The CDR3 coding sequence is TGCAATACCCGGGACAGGGGCTTAACTGAAGCTTTCTTT. This gives the protein CNTRDRGLTEAFF.

A few counts support this clonotype. The chain recombines TRBV10-3 with TRBJ2-1, with 7 bases matching TRBD1. The germline V gene has CDR1 ENHRY and CDR2 SYGVKD. V lost 3 bases and J lost 15; bases outside the gene matches: 5. The CDR3 totals 11 residues. CDR3 sequence: CAISDEGARFF. The DNA for the CDR3 is TGTGCCATCAGTGATGAGGGGGCGAGGTTCTTC.

This sequence joins TRBV6-5 and TRBJ2-3, with 11 bases matching TRBD2. The germline V gene has CDR1 MNHEY and CDR2 SVGAGI. CDR3 size: 19 residues. V dropped 3 bases and J dropped 0; count of bases not matched to a gene: 11. The CDR3 sequence: CASSYLAGGPGRSTDTQYF. DNA for the CDR3: TGTGCCAGCAGTTATTTAGCGGGAGGGCCCGGACGAAGCACAGATACGCAGTATTTT.

This chain connects TRBV7-9 to TRBJ2-7; 8 bases are shared with TRBD1. J was trimmed by 1 base and V by 0 bases; bases with no gene match: 5. The CDR3 consists of 16 residues. Germline V gene lookup returns CDR1 SEHNR and CDR2 FQNEAQ (reference sequence). Here the CDR3 reads CASSLASGQVSYEQYF. The CDR3 nucleotides are TGTGCCAGCAGCTTAGCATCGGGACAGGTGTCCTACGAGCAGTACTTC.

J is TRBJ2-2 and V is TRBV10-3; TRBD1 matches at 10 bases. V shed 4 bases and J 4 bases; nucleotides not matched to a gene: 9. Germline V gene sequence: CDR1 ENHRY, CDR2 SYGVKD. The CDR3 consists of 17 residues. The CDR3 loop reads CAISGVGTGVRTGELFF. The CDR3 DNA is TGTGCCATCAGTGGCGTTGGGACAGGGGTGCGCACCGGGGAGCTGTTTTTT.